These 20 T cell receptor beta chains were sequenced from one sample in a study of cytomegalovirus exposure and HLA in healthy donors. The PCR contained 60 Vbeta and 13 Jbeta primers. Repertoires were generated with immunoSEQ multiplex PCR, while TCRdb's copy carries only in-frame clones and drops some. The sample features 96,000 or so clones, with less than 7% in its top ten. Sequencing used PBMCs. Receptors were obtained from a girl between 10 and 17 years old in good health and CMV-seropositive.

The V call is TRBV7-6, the J call TRBJ1-2; TRBD1 matches at 7 bases. The CDR3 runs 13 residues. V gave up 1 base and J gave up 8 bases; unmatched junction bases: 4. CDR1 is SGHVS and CDR2 is FNYEAQ in the germline V gene. The CDR3 spells CASSLEQGYGYTF. The CDR3 bases are TGTGCCAGCAGCTTAGAACAGGGGTACGGCTACACCTTC. Using reference TRBV7-6 and TRBJ1-2 for the parts outside the CDR3, the full variable domain is GAGVSQSPRYKVTKRGQDVALRCDPISGHVSLYWYRQALGQGPEFLTYFNYEAQQDKSGLPNDRFSAERPEGSISTLTIQRTEQRDSAMYRCASSLEQGYGYTFGSGTRLTVV.

The J gene is TRBJ2-5, the V gene TRBV7-6; D is possibly TRBD1 (6 bases). V was clipped by 4 bases and J by 1 base, with 13 bases between them. CDR3 length: 15 residues. Looked up from germline, CDR1 is SGHVS and CDR2 is FNYEAQ. The CDR3 spells CASSSGAQFQETQYF. Written as DNA, the CDR3 is TGTGCCAGCAGCTCAGGGGCTCAGTTCCAAGAGACCCAGTACTTC.

The chain couples TRBV9 to TRBJ2-5, with TRBD1 matching 8 bases. V was clipped by 0 bases and J by 10 bases; unmatched bases: 8. The CDR3 has 14 residues. Germline CDR1 reads SGDLS; CDR2 reads YYNGEE. The DNA of the CDR3 is TGTGCCAGCAGCGTAGCACAGGGGGGCAGCGACCAGTACTTC. It translates to CASSVAQGGSDQYF.

The chain has TRBV5-6 and TRBJ2-7, with a tentative D call TRBD2 (6 bases). The CDR3 sequence is 12 residues long. V shed 4 bases and J shed 6 bases, with 11 bases lying between them. Germline loops: CDR1 SGHDT, CDR2 YYEEEE. CDR3 nucleotides: TGTGCCAGCAGCCGGACTATTCGCGAGCAGTACTTC. It is translated as CASSRTIREQYF.

CDR3 loop: CAISEQQSPREQYV. CDR3 bases: TGTGCCATCAGTGAGCAGCAGTCCCCTCGGGAGCAGTACGTC. The chain couples TRBV10-3 to TRBJ2-7; D unclear. The CDR3 has 14 residues. V dropped 2 bases and J dropped 7 bases, with 15 bases sitting between them. CDR1 is ENHRY, CDR2 SYGVKD, per germline.

The genes are TRBV2 and TRBJ1-2, with TRBD1 identical over 9 bases. The CDR3 sequence is 15 residues long. The trim removed 6 bases at V and 0 bases at J, leaving 5 bases unmatched. The V gene's germline CDR1 is SNHLY and CDR2 FYNNEI. The CDR3 region is CASRGQGPANYGYTF. In DNA form, the CDR3 reads TGTGCCAGCAGGGGACAGGGCCCAGCTAACTATGGCTACACCTTC.

The rearrangement uses TRBV9 and TRBJ2-1; weak D call: TRBD1 (6 bases). CDR1 and CDR2 from the germline V gene are SGDLS and YYNGEE. Trimming took 0 bases from V and 3 from J, leaving 10 bases between them. This CDR3 region has 15 residues. CDR3 residues: CASSVGGQHYNEQFF. In DNA form, the CDR3 reads TGTGCCAGCAGCGTAGGAGGACAGCACTACAATGAGCAGTTCTTC.

The V gene is TRBV29-1, the J gene TRBJ1-1; D is possibly TRBD1 (5 bases). The CDR3 totals 12 residues. V lost 2 bases, J lost 5 bases, and 9 bases lay in between. Germline V gene data show CDR1 as SQVTM and CDR2 as ANQGSEA. The CDR3 nucleotides are TGCAGCGTTGAATCAGGGAGGACTGAAGCTTTCTTT. Translated: CSVESGRTEAFF.

This chain connects TRBV29-1 to TRBJ2-6; 8 positions agree with TRBD1. Germline CDR1 is SQVTM and CDR2 is ANQGSEA. The CDR3 is made up of 16 amino acids. The junction had 8 bases not matched to a gene; V was cut back by 5 bases and J by 2 bases. CDR3 loop: CSVTPTTGAGANVLTF. In DNA form, the CDR3 reads TGCAGCGTTACGCCTACGACAGGGGCTGGGGCCAACGTCCTGACTTTC.

About this clone: Other nucleotide sequences in the sample specify the same CDR3. The chain links TRBV9 to TRBJ2-1, with D hard to call. The CDR3 length is 14 residues. V lost 2 bases, J lost 3 bases, and 9 bases lay in between. CDR1 and CDR2 (germline): SGDLS, YYNGEE. The CDR3 spells CASSVSEFYNEQFF. CDR3 bases: TGTGCCAGCAGCGTGAGTGAGTTCTACAATGAGCAGTTCTTC.

This rearrangement joins TRBV6-5 to TRBJ1-5; D gene ambiguous. The CDR3 spans 15 residues. Germline loops: CDR1 MNHEY, CDR2 SVGAGI. V was clipped by 0 bases and J by 9 bases, with 15 bases between them. CDR3 in amino acids: CASSYSSSGVGPQHF. CDR3 nucleotide sequence: TGTGCCAGCAGTTACTCGAGCTCTGGAGTTGGGCCCCAGCATTTT.

This sequence joins TRBV28 and TRBJ1-3; 8 bases match TRBD1. The trim removed 7 bases at V and 2 bases at J, leaving 1 base unmatched. The CDR3 runs 13 residues. Germline lookup yields CDR1 MDHEN and CDR2 SYDVKM. DNA for the CDR3: TGTGCCAGCAAACAGGGGGCTGGAAACACCATATATTTT. Translated, it gives CASKQGAGNTIYF.

The chain uses TRBV5-1 and TRBJ2-1; 10 nucleotides align to TRBD2. The CDR3 sequence is 15 residues long. J lost 3 bases, V lost 1 base, and 1 base had no gene match. Per germline, CDR1 SGHRS and CDR2 YFSETQ. CDR3 bases: TGCGCCAGCAGCTTGTCTAGCGGGGGCTACAATGAGCAGTTCTTC. Translation: CASSLSSGGYNEQFF.

The chain links TRBV27 to TRBJ1-1; 7 nucleotides align to TRBD1. V lost 5 bases and J lost 5; bases outside the gene matches: 8. This CDR3 spans 14 amino acids. The V gene's germline CDR1 is MNHEY and CDR2 SMNVEV (reference sequence). The CDR3 nucleotides read TGTGCCAGCAGTCTAGACAGGGATGCTACTGAAGCTTTCTTT. It encodes CASSLDRDATEAFF.

V and J are TRBV5-4 and TRBJ2-7, with D perhaps matching TRBD2 (6 bases). The germline CDR1 and CDR2 sequences are SGHNT and YYREEE (reference sequence). The CDR3 has 14 residues. Deletions cut 2 bases from V and 3 bases from J, with 12 bases between. CDR3 loop: CASSLGGADYEQYF. The CDR3 nucleotides read TGTGCCAGCAGCTTAGGAGGGGCTGACTACGAGCAGTACTTC.

V and J are TRBV6-5 and TRBJ1-2; possibly TRBD1 for D (6 bases). Trimming removed 5 bases from V and 6 bases from J, with 19 bases in between. Germline V gene lookup returns CDR1 MNHEY and CDR2 SVGAGI. The CDR3 spans 15 residues. The CDR3 protein is CASSITARGKDGYTF. CDR3 in DNA: TGTGCCAGCAGTATTACGGCCAGGGGTAAGGATGGCTACACCTTC.

This rearrangement joins TRBV25-1 to TRBJ2-1; D not resolved. CDR1 is MGHDK and CDR2 is SYGVNS in the germline V gene. The V and J ends lost 4 bases and 0 bases respectively, with 16 bases between them. The CDR3 runs to 17 residues. CDR3 loop: CASSAQPTPSSYNEQFF. CDR3 sequence (DNA): TGTGCCAGCAGTGCCCAACCTACGCCGAGCTCCTACAATGAGCAGTTCTTC.

The chain employs TRBV19 and TRBJ2-7, with 8 positions matching TRBD2. CDR1 and CDR2 (germline): LNHDA, SQIVND (reference sequence). The J segment lost 2 bases and the V segment lost 3 bases, leaving 3 bases of the junction unmatched. This CDR3 has 14 residues. The CDR3 loop is CASSMEAGAYEQYF. CDR3 DNA sequence: TGTGCCAGTAGTATGGAAGCGGGGGCCTACGAGCAGTACTTC.

J is TRBJ2-7 and V is TRBV18, with 12 bases that match TRBD1. The germline V gene has CDR1 KGHSH and CDR2 LQKENI. J gave up 6 bases and V 4 bases, and 1 base lay outside the gene matches. This CDR3 has 13 residues. CDR3 residues: CASSLGQGAEQYV. CDR3 nucleotide sequence: TGTGCCAGCTCACTGGGACAGGGGGCCGAGCAGTACGTC.

The chain recombines TRBV6-5 with TRBJ1-2; TRBD1 is a possible D gene (6 bases). The length of the CDR3 is 14 residues. Trimming cost V 0 bases and J 8 bases, with 13 bases left between them. Germline assignment: CDR1 MNHEY and CDR2 SVGAGI. CDR3 sequence (DNA): TGTGCCAGCAGTTACTCACAGGGCGGCCAAGGCTACACCTTC. Residues: CASSYSQGGQGYTF.